These T cell receptor beta chains were read from a single sample in a study of monozygotic twins with inflammatory bowel disease. TCRdb re-analyzed the 5' RACE reads; it lists each CDR3 protein once, without DNA. The sample shows more than 75,000 distinct CDR3 sequences, and about 7.4% sits with its ten largest clones. The sample was blood. These receptors were obtained from a human donor with ulcerative colitis or Crohn's disease, or a healthy co-twin of an affected twin (not recorded which). CDR3s include the opening cysteine and the closing phenylalanine or tryptophan. The order of the fields is V gene, J gene, CDR3 protein.

V gene: TRBV6-6
J gene: TRBJ2-4
CDR3 protein: CASRTGTGVDIQYF

V gene: TRBV14
J gene: TRBJ2-6
CDR3 protein: CASSILGSGANVLTF

V gene: TRBV5-1
J gene: TRBJ2-3
CDR3 protein: CASSLPSGDYGDTQYF

V gene: TRBV16
J gene: TRBJ1-1
CDR3 protein: CASSPRIGTEAFF

V gene: TRBV6-1
J gene: TRBJ1-2
CDR3 protein: CASSQEEGYGGYTF

V gene: TRBV20-1
J gene: TRBJ2-1
CDR3 protein: CKAGGYNEQFF

V gene: TRBV5-6
J gene: TRBJ1-1
CDR3 protein: CASNFGGGTEAFF

V gene: TRBV19
J gene: TRBJ2-7
CDR3 protein: CASSMVGQPYEQYF

V gene: TRBV7-9
J gene: TRBJ1-2
CDR3 protein: CASSSQHPTHGNYGYTF

V gene: TRBV20-1
J gene: TRBJ2-6
CDR3 protein: CSARSPAGSSGANVLTF

V gene: TRBV20-1
J gene: TRBJ2-2
CDR3 protein: CSASKTGELFF

V gene: TRBV7-2
J gene: TRBJ2-5
CDR3 protein: CASSLVLAGGKETQNF

V gene: TRBV20-1
J gene: TRBJ1-6
CDR3 protein: CSAETLFNSPLHF

V gene: TRBV11-2
J gene: TRBJ2-3
CDR3 protein: CASSRDGDTQYF

V gene: TRBV10-3
J gene: TRBJ2-7
CDR3 protein: CATKREVYEQYF

V gene: TRBV5-1
J gene: TRBJ2-2
CDR3 protein: CASSLSPGELFF

V gene: TRBV7-2
J gene: TRBJ2-1
CDR3 protein: CASSRVLGVNNEQFF

V gene: TRBV7-2
J gene: TRBJ2-7
CDR3 protein: CASSLRAPNEQYF

V gene: TRBV20-1
J gene: TRBJ1-1
CDR3 protein: CSARIGGGTEAFF

V gene: TRBV15
J gene: TRBJ2-7
CDR3 protein: CATSRDLLDYEQYF

V gene: TRBV3-1
J gene: TRBJ1-2
CDR3 protein: CASSQRSGHLYGYTF

V gene: TRBV5-1
J gene: TRBJ2-2
CDR3 protein: CASSWGTDRTGELFF

V gene: TRBV9
J gene: TRBJ1-2
CDR3 protein: CASSATSGAGYGYTF

V gene: TRBV6-5
J gene: TRBJ1-2
CDR3 protein: CASSYSGPGRRLYGYTF

V gene: TRBV12-3/TRBV12-4
J gene: TRBJ2-5
CDR3 protein: CASSSVAGGTQETQYF

V gene: TRBV12-3/TRBV12-4
J gene: TRBJ2-2
CDR3 protein: CASSPRTGKAGELFF

V gene: TRBV5-5
J gene: TRBJ2-1
CDR3 protein: CASSFGVTYNEQFF

V gene: TRBV7-2
J gene: TRBJ2-1
CDR3 protein: CASSTDTYNEQFF

V gene: TRBV20-1
J gene: TRBJ1-6
CDR3 protein: CSAPRGASSPLHF

V gene: TRBV5-6
J gene: TRBJ1-1
CDR3 protein: CASSPGTREVAFF

V gene: TRBV10-3
J gene: TRBJ2-2
CDR3 protein: CAISSGTPTNTGELFF

V gene: TRBV13
J gene: TRBJ1-6
CDR3 protein: CASSSITRQGANSPLHF

V gene: TRBV7-6
J gene: TRBJ2-7
CDR3 protein: CASSPTDAYGQYF

V gene: TRBV27
J gene: TRBJ1-2
CDR3 protein: CASSSRQTLGYTF

V gene: TRBV15
J gene: TRBJ1-2
CDR3 protein: CATSTRRDSEDYGYTF

V gene: TRBV9
J gene: TRBJ2-5
CDR3 protein: CASSVTSGGILETQYF

V gene: TRBV7-2
J gene: TRBJ2-4
CDR3 protein: CASSTPRDRDSKNIQYF

V gene: TRBV12-3/TRBV12-4
J gene: TRBJ2-7
CDR3 protein: CASSLWLYEQYF

V gene: TRBV5-1
J gene: TRBJ1-4
CDR3 protein: CASSVGARTGKVELFF

V gene: TRBV5-5
J gene: TRBJ2-1
CDR3 protein: CASSTTGTSGGLNEQFF

V gene: TRBV11-2
J gene: TRBJ2-5
CDR3 protein: CASSLQGGGETQYF

V gene: TRBV6-5
J gene: TRBJ2-1
CDR3 protein: CASSYGWDNEQFF